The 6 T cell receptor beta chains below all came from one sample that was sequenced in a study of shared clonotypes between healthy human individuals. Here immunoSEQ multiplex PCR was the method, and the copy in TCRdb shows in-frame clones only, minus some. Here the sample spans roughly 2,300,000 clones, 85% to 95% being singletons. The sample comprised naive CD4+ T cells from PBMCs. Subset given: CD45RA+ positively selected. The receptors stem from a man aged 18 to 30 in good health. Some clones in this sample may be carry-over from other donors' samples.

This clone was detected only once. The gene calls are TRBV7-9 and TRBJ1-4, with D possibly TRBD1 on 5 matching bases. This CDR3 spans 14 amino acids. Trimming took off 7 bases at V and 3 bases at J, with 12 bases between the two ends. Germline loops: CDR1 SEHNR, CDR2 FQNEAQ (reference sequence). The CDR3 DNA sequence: TGTGCCAGCACCTTCGACAGATCTAATGAAAAACTGTTTTTT. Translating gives CASTFDRSNEKLFF.

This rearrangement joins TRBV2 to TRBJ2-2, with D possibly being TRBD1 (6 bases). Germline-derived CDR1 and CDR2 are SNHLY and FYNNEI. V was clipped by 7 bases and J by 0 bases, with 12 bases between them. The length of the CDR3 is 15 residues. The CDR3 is CASTGQSANTGELFF. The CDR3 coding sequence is TGTGCCAGCACCGGACAGAGCGCGAACACCGGGGAGCTGTTTTTT.

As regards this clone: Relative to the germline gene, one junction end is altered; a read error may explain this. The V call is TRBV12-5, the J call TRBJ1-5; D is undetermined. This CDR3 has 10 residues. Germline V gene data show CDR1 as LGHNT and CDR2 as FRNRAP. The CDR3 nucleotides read TGTGCTACTGGTGACCAGCCCCAGCATTTT. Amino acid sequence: CATGDQPQHF.

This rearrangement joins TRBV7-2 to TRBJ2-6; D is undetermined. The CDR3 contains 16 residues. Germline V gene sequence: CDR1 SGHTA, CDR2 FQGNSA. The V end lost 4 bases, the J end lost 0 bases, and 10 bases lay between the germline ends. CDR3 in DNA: TGTGCCAGCAGCTCCCCCACGAGCTCTGGGGCCAACGTCCTGACTTTC. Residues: CASSSPTSSGANVLTF.

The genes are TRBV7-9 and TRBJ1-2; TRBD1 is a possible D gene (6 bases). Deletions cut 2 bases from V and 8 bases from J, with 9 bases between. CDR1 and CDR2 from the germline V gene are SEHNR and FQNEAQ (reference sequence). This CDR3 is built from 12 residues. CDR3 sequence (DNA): TGTGCCAGCAGCTTAACAGGGCGAGGCTACACCTTC. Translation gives CASSLTGRGYTF.

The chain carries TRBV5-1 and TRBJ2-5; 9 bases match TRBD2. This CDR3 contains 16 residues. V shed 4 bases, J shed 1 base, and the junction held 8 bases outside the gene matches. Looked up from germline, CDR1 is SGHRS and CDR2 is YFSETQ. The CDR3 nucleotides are TGCGCCAGCAGCGGGATGGGCGGGAGGGCCCAAGAGACCCAGTACTTC. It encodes CASSGMGGRAQETQYF.